This T cell receptor beta chain was obtained from a study of blood T cells in healthy people across ages. General study findings and limits: It was the long-lived donors that had more naive CD4+ cells and higher diversity than aged donors.

V was shortened by 3 bases and J by 3 bases, with 14 bases between the two germline ends. CDR3 length equals 15 residues. CDR1 is MNHEY and CDR2 is SMNVEV in the germline V gene (reference sequence). Through a sample-barcoded 5' primer and a J-beta primer mix, a second PCR was run for roughly 6 to 12 cycles. Individual samples furnished no less than 2.5 million CDR3-containing paired-end reads apiece. MiXCR was run by TCRdb on the 5' RACE reads, yielding one entry per CDR3 protein. The sample records about 1.4 million distinct CDR3 sequences, roughly 64% being singletons. Regarding this clonotype: Antigen: not known.

Sequencing used blood. The J gene is TRBJ2-5, the V gene TRBV27; D might be TRBD1 or TRBD2, each matching 6 bases. The TCR sequence derives from a young man in good health. CDR3 sequence (DNA): TGTGCCAGCAGTTTGACAGGATGGGGGGAAGAGACCCAGTACTTC. It is translated as CASSLTGWGEETQYF.